This T cell receptor (beta chain) was observed in a study of somatic mutations in cytotoxic T cells in rheumatoid arthritis. Study information: Prior to any treatment and right after diagnosis, patient blood (under 31 ml EDTA) was drawn.

Libraries were prepared by immunoSEQ multiplex PCR; TCRdb keeps only in-frame clonotypes and omits some of them. The table shows tens of thousands of clones, with about 83% occurring only once. V gave up 4 bases and J gave up 1 base, with 5 bases separating them. CDR1 is MDHEN, CDR2 SYDVKM, per germline. The CDR3 extends over 14 amino acids. V gene TRBV28 combines with J gene TRBJ2-6, with D hard to call. What was sequenced was CD8+ T cells sorted from blood. The sequence derives from an adult with rheumatoid arthritis. The CDR3, as DNA: TGTGCCAGCAGTTCTGTGTCTGGGGCCAACGTCCTGACTTTC. As protein: CASSSVSGANVLTF.